The 6 T cell receptor beta chains given below trace back to one sample, sequenced in a study of blood T cell repertoires in COVID-19 (dated by TCRdb to the early 2020s). To prepare the library, the immunoSEQ multiplex PCR assay was applied. The table was pulled from immuneACCESS by TCRdb, which kept in-frame rearrangements only. Such tables lose some clones; where checked, under half of the loss comes from unresolved V genes, and the rest has no known cause. Counted in this sample were 200,000 or so clones; just under 85% of them appeared once. 6.9% of the sample goes to the ten largest clones. The sequencing input was peripheral blood. The source is a human donor with acute or convalescent COVID-19. The donor label of this sample is uncertain.

This chain connects TRBV5-1 to TRBJ1-3; unclear D gene. V lost 4 bases and J 0 bases, leaving 14 bases between the germline ends. Germline V gives CDR1 SGHRS, CDR2 YFSETQ. This CDR3 spans 16 amino acids. The CDR3 DNA follows: TGCGCCAGCAGCGGAGGAGACTCATACTCTGGAAACACCATATATTTT. Encoded protein: CASSGGDSYSGNTIYF. The whole variable domain, filled in from reference TRBV5-1 and TRBJ1-3, reads KAGVTQTPRYLIKTRGQQVTLSCSPISGHRSVSWYQQTPGQGLQFLFEYFSETQRNKGNFPGRFSGRQFSNSRSEMNVSTLELGDSALYLCASSGGDSYSGNTIYFGEGSWLTVV.

This clone came up a few times. CDR3 loop: CASMDRGSTGELFF. The CDR3 nucleotides are TGTGCCAGCATGGATCGGGGATCCACCGGGGAGCTGTTTTTT. V usage is TRBV7-9 and J usage is TRBJ2-2, with D perhaps matching TRBD2 (5 bases). The CDR3 consists of 14 residues. Per the germline V gene, CDR1 is SEHNR and CDR2 is FQNEAQ (reference sequence). V was pared by 7 bases and J by 4 bases, with 13 bases between.

This chain connects TRBV12-1 to TRBJ2-3; the table's D call, TRBD2, has no DNA check behind it. TRBV12-1 is labeled a pseudogene. The CDR3 sequence is 13 residues long. CDR3 sequence (DNA): TGTGCCAGCAGCTTTGCACGAGTAGATACGCAGTATTTT. It encodes CASSFARVDTQYF.

The V and J genes are TRBV6-2 or TRBV6-3 and TRBJ2-7; D unclear. The germline CDR1 and CDR2 sequences are MNHEY and SVGEGT. CDR3 length: 16 residues. V lost 2 bases to trimming and J lost 0 bases, with 14 bases between them. CDR3 region: CASSYGPPKDSYEQYF. The DNA of the CDR3 is TGTGCCAGCAGTTACGGGCCCCCTAAGGACTCCTACGAGCAGTACTTC.

The chain carries TRBV28 and TRBJ1-4, with TRBD1 matching 10 bases. With 6 bases clipped from V and 7 bases from J, the junction kept 8 bases outside the gene matches. The CDR3 has 15 residues. In germline, CDR1 is MDHEN, CDR2 SYDVKM. CDR3 loop: CASRRAGQGLEKLFF. The CDR3 DNA reads TGTGCCAGCAGACGCGCGGGACAGGGGCTTGAAAAACTGTTTTTT.

The chain is built from TRBV10-2 and TRBJ2-7; 8 bases are a match to TRBD1. Germline V lookup: CDR1 WSHSY, CDR2 SAAADI. V lost 7 bases to trimming and J lost 4 bases; unmatched junction nucleotides: 12. This CDR3 comprises 15 residues. CDR3: CASTAGGPSNYEQYF. DNA of the CDR3: TGCGCCAGCACCGCAGGGGGCCCATCTAATTACGAGCAGTACTTC.